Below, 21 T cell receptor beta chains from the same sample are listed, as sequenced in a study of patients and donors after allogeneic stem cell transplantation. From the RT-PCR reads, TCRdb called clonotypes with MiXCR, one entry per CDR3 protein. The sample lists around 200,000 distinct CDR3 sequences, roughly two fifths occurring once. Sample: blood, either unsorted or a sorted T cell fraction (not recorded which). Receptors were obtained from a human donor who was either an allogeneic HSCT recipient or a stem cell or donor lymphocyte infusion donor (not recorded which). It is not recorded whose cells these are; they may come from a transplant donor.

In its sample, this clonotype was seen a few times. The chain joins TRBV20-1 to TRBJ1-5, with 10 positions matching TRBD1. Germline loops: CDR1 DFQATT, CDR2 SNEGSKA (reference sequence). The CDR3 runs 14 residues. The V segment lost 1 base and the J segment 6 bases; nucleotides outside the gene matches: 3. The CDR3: CSARVGQGSQPQHF. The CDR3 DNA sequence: TGCAGTGCTAGAGTGGGACAGGGGAGTCAGCCCCAGCATTTT.

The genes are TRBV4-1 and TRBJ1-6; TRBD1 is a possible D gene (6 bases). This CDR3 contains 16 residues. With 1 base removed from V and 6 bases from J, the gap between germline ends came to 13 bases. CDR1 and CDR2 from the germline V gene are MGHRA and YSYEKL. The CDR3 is CASSQGTAHPNSPLHF. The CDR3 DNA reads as TGCGCCAGCAGCCAAGGGACAGCACATCCTAATTCACCCCTCCACTTT.

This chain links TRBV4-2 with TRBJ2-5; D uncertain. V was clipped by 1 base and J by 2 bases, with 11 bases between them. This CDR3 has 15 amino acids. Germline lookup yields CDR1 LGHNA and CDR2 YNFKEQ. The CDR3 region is CASSQGPRKQETQYF. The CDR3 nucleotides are TGTGCCAGCAGCCAAGGGCCCCGAAAGCAAGAGACCCAGTACTTC.

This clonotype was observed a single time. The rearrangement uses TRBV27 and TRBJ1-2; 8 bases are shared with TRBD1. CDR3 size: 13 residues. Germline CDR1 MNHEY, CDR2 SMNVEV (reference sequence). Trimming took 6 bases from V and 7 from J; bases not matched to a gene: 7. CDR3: CASSIRQGIGYTF. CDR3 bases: TGTGCCAGCAGCATTCGACAGGGGATTGGCTACACCTTC.

The DNA for the CDR3 is TGTGCCATCAGTCGTAGCGGTGAGCAGTTCTTC. The encoded protein is CAISRSGEQFF. This sequence joins TRBV10-3 and TRBJ2-1; D is possibly TRBD2 (6 bases). From germline, CDR1 is ENHRY and CDR2 SYGVKD. The CDR3 consists of 11 residues. Trimming shortened V by 5 bases and J by 9 bases, and 8 bases separated the two germline ends.

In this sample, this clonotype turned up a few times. The CDR3 DNA is TGTGCCAGCGCCGGCATAGGGCGCACTGAAGCTTTCTTT. This codes for CASAGIGRTEAFF. The rearrangement links TRBV6-2 or TRBV6-3 to TRBJ1-1; D is unclear. V was cut by 8 bases and J by 4 bases, with 14 bases left in between. The V gene's germline CDR1 is MNHEY and CDR2 SVGEGT. CDR3 length: 13 amino acids.

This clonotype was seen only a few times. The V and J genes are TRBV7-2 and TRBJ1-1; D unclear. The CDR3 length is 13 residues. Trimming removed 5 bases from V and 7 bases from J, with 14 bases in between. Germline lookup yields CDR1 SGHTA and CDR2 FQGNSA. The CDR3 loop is CASSPRTWSEAFF. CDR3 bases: TGTGCCAGCAGCCCCCGGACCTGGAGTGAAGCTTTCTTT.

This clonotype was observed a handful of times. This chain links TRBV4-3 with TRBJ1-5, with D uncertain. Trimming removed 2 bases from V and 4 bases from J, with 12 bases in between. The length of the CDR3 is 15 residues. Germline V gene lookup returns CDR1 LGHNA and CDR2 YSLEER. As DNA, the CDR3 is TGCGCCAGCAGCCAAAACAACGGGCTTAATCAGCCCCAGCATTTT. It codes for CASSQNNGLNQPQHF.

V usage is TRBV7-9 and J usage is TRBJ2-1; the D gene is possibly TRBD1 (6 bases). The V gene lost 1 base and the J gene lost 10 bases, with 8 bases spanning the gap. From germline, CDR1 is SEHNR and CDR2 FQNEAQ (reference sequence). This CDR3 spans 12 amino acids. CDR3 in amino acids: CASSLEGGEQFF. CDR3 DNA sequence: TGTGCCAGCAGCTTAGAAGGGGGAGAGCAGTTCTTC.

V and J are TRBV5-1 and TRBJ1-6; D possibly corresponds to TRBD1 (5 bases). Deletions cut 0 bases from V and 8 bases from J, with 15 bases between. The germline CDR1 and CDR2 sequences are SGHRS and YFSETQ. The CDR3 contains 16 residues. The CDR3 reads CASSLGSGNGDSPLHF. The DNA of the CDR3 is TGCGCCAGCAGCTTGGGGTCAGGGAATGGGGATTCACCCCTCCACTTT.

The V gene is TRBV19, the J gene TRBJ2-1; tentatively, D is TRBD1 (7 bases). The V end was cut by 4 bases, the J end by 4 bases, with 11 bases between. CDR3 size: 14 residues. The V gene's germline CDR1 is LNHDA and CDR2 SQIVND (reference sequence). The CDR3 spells CASSTQGGYNEQFF. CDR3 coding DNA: TGTGCCAGTAGTACCCAGGGGGGTTACAATGAGCAGTTCTTC.

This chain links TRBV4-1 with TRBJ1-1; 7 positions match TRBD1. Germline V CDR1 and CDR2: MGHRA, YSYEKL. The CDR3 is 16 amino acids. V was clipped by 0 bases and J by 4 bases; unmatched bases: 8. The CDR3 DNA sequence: TGCGCCAGCAGCCAAGATCCTAGGGGGCTGGGCACTGAAGCTTTCTTT. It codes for CASSQDPRGLGTEAFF.

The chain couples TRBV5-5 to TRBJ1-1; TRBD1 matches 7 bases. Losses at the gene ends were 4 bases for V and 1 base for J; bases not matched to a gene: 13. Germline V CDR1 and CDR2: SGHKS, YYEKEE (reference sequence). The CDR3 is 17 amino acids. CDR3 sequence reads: CASSNDRAGGRNTEAFF. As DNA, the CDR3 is TGTGCCAGCAGCAACGACAGGGCCGGTGGAAGGAACACTGAAGCTTTCTTT.

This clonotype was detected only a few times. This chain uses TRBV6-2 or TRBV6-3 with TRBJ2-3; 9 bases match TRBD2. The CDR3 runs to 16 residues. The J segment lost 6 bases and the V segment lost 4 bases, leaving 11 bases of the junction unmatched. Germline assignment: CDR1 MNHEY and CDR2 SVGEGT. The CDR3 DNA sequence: TGTGCCAGCAGTTCCCGCGGCGGGGGGGATTTGGATACGCAGTATTTT. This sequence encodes CASSSRGGGDLDTQYF.

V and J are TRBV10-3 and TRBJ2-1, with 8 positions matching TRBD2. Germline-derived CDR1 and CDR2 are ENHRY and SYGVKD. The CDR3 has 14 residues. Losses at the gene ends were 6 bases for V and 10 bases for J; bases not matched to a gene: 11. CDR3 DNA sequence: TGTGCCATCAGGTCTAGCGGGTCCCTCGGCGAGCAGTTCTTC. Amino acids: CAIRSSGSLGEQFF.

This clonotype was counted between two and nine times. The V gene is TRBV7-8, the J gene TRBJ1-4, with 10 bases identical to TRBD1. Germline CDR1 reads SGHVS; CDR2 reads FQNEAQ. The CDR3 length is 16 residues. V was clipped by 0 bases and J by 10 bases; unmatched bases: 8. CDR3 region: CASSLAGVGTGVKLFF. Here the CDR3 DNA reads TGTGCCAGCAGCTTAGCAGGGGTCGGGACAGGGGTAAAACTGTTTTTT.

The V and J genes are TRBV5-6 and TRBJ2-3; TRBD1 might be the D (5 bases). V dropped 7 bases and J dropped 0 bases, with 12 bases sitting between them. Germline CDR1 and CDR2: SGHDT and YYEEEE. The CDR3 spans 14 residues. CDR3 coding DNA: TGTGCCAGCTTTACAGGACGCAGCACAGATACGCAGTATTTT. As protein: CASFTGRSTDTQYF. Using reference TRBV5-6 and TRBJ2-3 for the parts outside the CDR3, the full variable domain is DAGVTQSPTHLIKTRGQQVTLRCSPKSGHDTVSWYQQALGQGPQFIFQYYEEEERQRGNFPDRFSGHQFPNYSSELNVNALLLGDSALYLCASFTGRSTDTQYFGPGTRLTVL.

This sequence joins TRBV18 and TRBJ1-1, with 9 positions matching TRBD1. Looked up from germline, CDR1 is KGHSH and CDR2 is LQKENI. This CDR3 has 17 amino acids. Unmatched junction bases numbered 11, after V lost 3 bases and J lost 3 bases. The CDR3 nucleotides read TGTGCCAGCTCACCGCTCCCGCGGACAGGGGATCACACTGAAGCTTTCTTT. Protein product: CASSPLPRTGDHTEAFF.

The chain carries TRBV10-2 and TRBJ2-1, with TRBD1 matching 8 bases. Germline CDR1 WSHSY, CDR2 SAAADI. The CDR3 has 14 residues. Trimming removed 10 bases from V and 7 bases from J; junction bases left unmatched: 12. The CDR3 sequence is CAIQRTGNMNEQFF. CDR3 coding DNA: TGCGCCATCCAGAGGACAGGGAATATGAATGAGCAGTTCTTC.

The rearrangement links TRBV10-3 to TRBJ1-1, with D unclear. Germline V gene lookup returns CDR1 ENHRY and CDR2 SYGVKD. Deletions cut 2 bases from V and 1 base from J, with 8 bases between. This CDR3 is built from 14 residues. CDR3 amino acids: CAISEATPNTEAFF. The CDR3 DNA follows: TGTGCCATCAGTGAGGCGACCCCGAACACTGAAGCTTTCTTT.

The DNA for the CDR3 is TGTGCCAGCAGTTTGACAGGGGTCCCCCACCAGCAGTACTTC. Its protein is CASSLTGVPHQQYF. This sequence joins TRBV28 and TRBJ2-7, with 8 bases aligning to TRBD1. Germline-derived CDR1 and CDR2 are MDHEN and SYDVKM. The CDR3 consists of 14 residues. The trim removed 3 bases at V and 8 bases at J, leaving 9 bases unmatched.